The entry below gives a single TCR beta chain sequence along with its context. This clonotype was observed a few times. There is no known antigen for this receptor. The record has no base qualities; no much larger clone is one base away. CDR1 and CDR2 were assigned from the germline V gene as SGDLS and YYNGEE. V drops 0 bases and J drops 4 bases, leaving 13 bases in between. The CDR3 spans 15 residues, from the cysteine through the phenylalanine. The only DNA kept is the CDR3, 45 bases in frame from the first base. The source of the sample is a study of T cells in Graves' hyperthyroidism and ophthalmopathy (dated by TCRdb to the late 2010s). Background on the whole study: Peripheral blood was collected at initial diagnosis, before any treatment. TCR V-J signatures able to tell the groups apart were searched for in a discovery cohort of approximately 95 patients, of whom around 42 had Graves' ophthalmopathy and roughly 59 had stable Graves' hyperthyroidism. Prospective prediction of ophthalmopathy was tested in an independent validation cohort of fewer than 20 hyperthyroidism patients and roughly 16 patients who later progressed to ophthalmopathy. For training and testing, the 100 or so patients in the discovery cohort were randomly divided in a 7:3 ratio. The study also compared thyroid tissue and blood T-cell repertoires from over 5 Graves' hyperthyroidism patients. Once sampling was done, hyperthyroidism patients were given methimazole at a starting dose of 30 mg daily, whereas ophthalmopathy patients were given high-dose intravenous methylprednisolone. The paper describes TCR Vbeta CDR3 sequencing of 120 to 150 peripheral blood samples, made up of 43 ophthalmopathy patients, 70 to 80 hyperthyroidism patients and around 17 progressor patients.

Stable Graves' hyperthyroidism was defined as no progression to ophthalmopathy during 18 months of follow-up. Hyperthyroidism patients were aged 18 to 65 years and newly diagnosed, with disease duration of less than 2 months. Any patient with an uncontrolled infection, another autoimmune disease, pregnancy or lactation was excluded. Diagnoses were based on clinical symptoms, serum thyroxine and TRAb, thyroid ultrasound and orbital computed tomography. PBMCs were isolated from about 9.2 ml of fresh peripheral blood by Ficoll-Paque density gradient centrifugation. Total RNA was extracted using Trizol reagent, and RNA quality was assessed on an Agilent 2100 Bioanalyzer. Amplification of TCR beta CDR3 regions was carried out from RNA transcripts. For the first round of RT-PCR on the TCR CDR3, the HTBI primer set was used together with the Qiagen OneStep RT-PCR kit. The libraries were constructed in a second round of multiplex PCR and then size-selected and purified. The libraries were sequenced on an Illumina HiSeq2000 using paired-end 100 bp reads. Turning to the authors' computational methods: SOAPnuke was used to process the raw data, with reads discarded if the reads contained adapters or uncalled bases, had a mean Phred below 15, or lacked an exact constant-primer or identifier match. COPE v1.2.5 was used to merge the high-quality paired reads, and each unique nucleotide sequence was defined as a clonotype. MiTCR v1.1 was used to align clonotypes to the IMGT TRBV, TRBD and TRBJ reference segments. Analysis was restricted to V-J combinations with a frequency above 0.0001, which covered roughly 99% of repertoires. The TCS score was defined as the ratio of F50 (clonal expansion) to E x V (chaos), calculated using BLOSUM62-based TCRdist between CDR3 peptides within each V-J. Welch's t-statistics and random forest reduced approximately 520 V-J features to about 13, which were used in a naive Bayes classifier (R e1071). The raw public reads went through TCRdb reprocessing: fastp at Q25, MiXCR clone calling, in-frame beta chains kept. CDR3 protein duplicates are merged, each entry listing the most common genes and DNA. Clone size and V and J calls follow TCRdb, not the original study. The sample table contains 90,000 to 120,000 distinct CDR3 sequences; only one count was recorded for 15% to 20% of them. The biggest ten clones account for about 44% of the sample.

General study outcomes and caveats: No statistical method was used to fix the sample size in advance, and group allocation was not hidden from the investigators. In validation, the model predicted progression to ophthalmopathy with over 65% sensitivity and less than 80% specificity, a median of about 6.7 months before onset. In cross-validation, a model built on a 13 V-J signature told ophthalmopathy apart from stable hyperthyroidism with less than 90% sensitivity and about 81% specificity, and in testing the same model reached 80%/75%. Blood samples also contained most of the expanded thyroid clonotypes (frequency above 0.001), which suggests that blood repertoires may reflect thyroid immune responses.

The source of this sequence is a woman between 45 and 65 years old with Graves' hyperthyroidism. This sequence uses TRBV9 and TRBJ1-2; a weak D assignment points to TRBD1 (6 bases agree). Sequencing used blood. The CDR3 has the sequence CASSVGGQGSYGYTF. The bases read TGTGCCAGCAGCGTAGGAGGGCAGGGGAGCTATGGCTACACCTTC.